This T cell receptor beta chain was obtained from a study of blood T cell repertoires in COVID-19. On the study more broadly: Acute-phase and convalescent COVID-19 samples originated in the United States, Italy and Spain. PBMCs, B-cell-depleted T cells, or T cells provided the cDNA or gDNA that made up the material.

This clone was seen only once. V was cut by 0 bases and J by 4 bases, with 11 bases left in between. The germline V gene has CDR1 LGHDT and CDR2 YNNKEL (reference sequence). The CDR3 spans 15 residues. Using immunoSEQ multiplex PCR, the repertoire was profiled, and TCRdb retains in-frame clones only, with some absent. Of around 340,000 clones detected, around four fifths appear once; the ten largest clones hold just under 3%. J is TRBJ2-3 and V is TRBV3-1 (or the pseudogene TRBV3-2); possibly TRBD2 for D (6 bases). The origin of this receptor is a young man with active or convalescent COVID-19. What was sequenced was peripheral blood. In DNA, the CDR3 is TGTGCCAGCAGCCAAGAACTAGCTTATGCAGATACGCAGTATTTT. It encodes CASSQELAYADTQYF.